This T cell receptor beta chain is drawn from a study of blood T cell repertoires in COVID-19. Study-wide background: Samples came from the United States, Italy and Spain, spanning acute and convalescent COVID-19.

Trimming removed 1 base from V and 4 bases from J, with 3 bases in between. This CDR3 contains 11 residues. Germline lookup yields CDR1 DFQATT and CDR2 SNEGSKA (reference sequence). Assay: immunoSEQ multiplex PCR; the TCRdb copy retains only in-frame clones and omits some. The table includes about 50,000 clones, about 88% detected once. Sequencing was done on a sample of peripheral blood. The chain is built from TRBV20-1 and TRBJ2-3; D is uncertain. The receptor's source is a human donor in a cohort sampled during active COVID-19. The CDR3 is CSARVADTQYF. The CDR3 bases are TGCAGTGCTAGAGTCGCAGATACGCAGTATTTT.